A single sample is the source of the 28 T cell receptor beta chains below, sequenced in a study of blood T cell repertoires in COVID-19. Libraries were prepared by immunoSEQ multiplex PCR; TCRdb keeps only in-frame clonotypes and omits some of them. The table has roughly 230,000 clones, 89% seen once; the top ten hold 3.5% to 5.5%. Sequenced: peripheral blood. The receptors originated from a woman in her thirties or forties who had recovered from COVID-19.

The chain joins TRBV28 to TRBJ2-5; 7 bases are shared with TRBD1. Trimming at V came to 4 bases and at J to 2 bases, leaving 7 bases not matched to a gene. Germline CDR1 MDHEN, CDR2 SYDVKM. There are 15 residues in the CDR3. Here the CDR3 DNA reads TGTGCCAGCAGTTCCTTGGACAGGCCACAAGAGACCCAGTACTTC. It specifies CASSSLDRPQETQYF. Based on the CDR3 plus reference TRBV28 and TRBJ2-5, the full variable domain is DVKVTQSSRYLVKRTGEKVFLECVQDMDHENMFWYRQDPGLGLRLIYFSYDVKMKEKGDIPEGYSVSREKKERFSLILESASTNQTSMYLCASSSLDRPQETQYFGPGTRLLVL.

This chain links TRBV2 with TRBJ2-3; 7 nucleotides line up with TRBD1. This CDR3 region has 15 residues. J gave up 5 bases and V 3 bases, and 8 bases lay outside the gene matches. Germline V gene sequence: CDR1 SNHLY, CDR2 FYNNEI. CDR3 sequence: CASSEAQGLGDTQYF. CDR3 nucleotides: TGTGCCAGCAGTGAGGCACAGGGGCTGGGAGATACGCAGTATTTT.

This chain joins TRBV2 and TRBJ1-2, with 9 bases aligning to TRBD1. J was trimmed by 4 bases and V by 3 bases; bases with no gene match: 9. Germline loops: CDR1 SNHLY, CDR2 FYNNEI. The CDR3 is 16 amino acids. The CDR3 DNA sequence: TGTGCCAGCAGTGATGGATATGGGACAGGGTTCTATGGCTACACCTTC. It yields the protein CASSDGYGTGFYGYTF.

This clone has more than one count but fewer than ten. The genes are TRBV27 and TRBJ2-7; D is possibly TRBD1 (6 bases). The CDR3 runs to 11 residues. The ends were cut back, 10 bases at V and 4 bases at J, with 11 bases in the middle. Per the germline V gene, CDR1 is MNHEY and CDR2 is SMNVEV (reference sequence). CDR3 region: CATIQGYEQYF. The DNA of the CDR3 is TGTGCCACGATACAGGGTTACGAGCAGTACTTC.

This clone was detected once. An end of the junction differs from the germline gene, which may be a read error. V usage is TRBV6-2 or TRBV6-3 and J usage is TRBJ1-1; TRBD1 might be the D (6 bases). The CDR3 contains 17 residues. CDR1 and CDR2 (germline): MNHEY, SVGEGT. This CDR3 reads CASSDSGTGTLGTEAFF. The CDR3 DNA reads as TGTGCCAGCAGTGACTCAGGTACAGGGACATTGGGCACTGAAGCTTTCTTT.

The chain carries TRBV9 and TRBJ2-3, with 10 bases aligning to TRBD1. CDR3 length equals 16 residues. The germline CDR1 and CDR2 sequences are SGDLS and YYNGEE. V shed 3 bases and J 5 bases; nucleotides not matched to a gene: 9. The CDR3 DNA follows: TGTGCCAGCAGCGCCCCTAGACAGGGGGCGATAGATACGCAGTATTTT. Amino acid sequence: CASSAPRQGAIDTQYF.

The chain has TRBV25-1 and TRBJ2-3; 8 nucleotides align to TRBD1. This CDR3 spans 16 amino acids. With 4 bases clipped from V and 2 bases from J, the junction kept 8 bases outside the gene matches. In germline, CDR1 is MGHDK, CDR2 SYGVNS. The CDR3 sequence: CASSVARTGPTDTQYF. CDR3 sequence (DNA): TGTGCCAGCAGTGTAGCAAGGACAGGGCCCACAGATACGCAGTATTTT.

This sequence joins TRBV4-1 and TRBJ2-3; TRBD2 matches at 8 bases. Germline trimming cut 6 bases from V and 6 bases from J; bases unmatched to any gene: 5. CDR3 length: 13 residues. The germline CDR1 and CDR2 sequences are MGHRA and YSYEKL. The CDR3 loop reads CASRWTGGDTQYF. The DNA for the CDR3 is TGCGCCAGCAGGTGGACGGGGGGGGATACGCAGTATTTT.

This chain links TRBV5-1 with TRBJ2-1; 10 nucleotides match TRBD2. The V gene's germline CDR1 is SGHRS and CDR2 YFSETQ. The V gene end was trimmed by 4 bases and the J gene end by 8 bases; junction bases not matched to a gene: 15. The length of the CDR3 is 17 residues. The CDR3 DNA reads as TGCGCCAGCAGCCCCGGACTAGCGGCCCTTAGAGGGGATGAGCAGTTCTTC. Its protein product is CASSPGLAALRGDEQFF.

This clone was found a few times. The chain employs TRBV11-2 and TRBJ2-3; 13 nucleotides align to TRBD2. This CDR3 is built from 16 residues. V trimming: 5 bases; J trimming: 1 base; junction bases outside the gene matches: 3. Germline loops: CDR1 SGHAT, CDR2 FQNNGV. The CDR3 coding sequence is TGTGCCAGCAGCGCACTAGCGGGGGGGGGCACAGATACGCAGTATTTT. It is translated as CASSALAGGGTDTQYF.

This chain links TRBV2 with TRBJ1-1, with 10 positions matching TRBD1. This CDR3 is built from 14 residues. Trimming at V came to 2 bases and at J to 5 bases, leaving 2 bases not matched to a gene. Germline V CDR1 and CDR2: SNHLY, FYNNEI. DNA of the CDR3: TGTGCCAGCAGTGAAAGGGGACAGGGGACTGAAGCTTTCTTT. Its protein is CASSERGQGTEAFF.

In nucleotides, the CDR3 is TGTGCCAGCAGCCAAGGGGACTATAGCACAGATACGCAGTATTTT. Residues: CASSQGDYSTDTQYF. The chain carries TRBV3-1 (or the pseudogene TRBV3-2) and TRBJ2-3, with TRBD2 matching 7 bases. CDR1 is LGHDT and CDR2 is YNNKEL in the germline V gene (reference sequence). V shed 1 base and J 0 bases; nucleotides not matched to a gene: 1. The CDR3 has 15 residues.

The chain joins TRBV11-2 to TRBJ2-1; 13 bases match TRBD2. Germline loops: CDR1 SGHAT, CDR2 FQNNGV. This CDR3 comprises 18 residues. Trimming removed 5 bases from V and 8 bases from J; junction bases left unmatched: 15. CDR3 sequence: CASSPGTSGTAVSHEQFF. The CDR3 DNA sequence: TGTGCCAGCAGCCCCGGGACTAGCGGGACTGCCGTCTCCCATGAGCAGTTCTTC.

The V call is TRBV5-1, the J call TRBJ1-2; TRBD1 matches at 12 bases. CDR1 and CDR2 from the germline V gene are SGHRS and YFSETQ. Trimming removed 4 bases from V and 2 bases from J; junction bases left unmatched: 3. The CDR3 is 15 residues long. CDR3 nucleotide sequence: TGCGCCAGCAGCGGAGGGACAGGGGGCAACTATGGCTACACCTTC. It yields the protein CASSGGTGGNYGYTF.

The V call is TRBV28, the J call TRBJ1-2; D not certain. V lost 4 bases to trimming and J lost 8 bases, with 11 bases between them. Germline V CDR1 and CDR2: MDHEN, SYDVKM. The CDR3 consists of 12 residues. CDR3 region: CASSSTSSGYTF. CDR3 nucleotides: TGTGCCAGCAGTTCGACATCTTCGGGCTACACCTTC.

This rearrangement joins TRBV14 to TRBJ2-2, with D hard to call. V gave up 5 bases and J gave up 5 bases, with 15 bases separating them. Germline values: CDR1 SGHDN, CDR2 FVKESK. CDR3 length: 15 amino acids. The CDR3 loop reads CASSLLPPGTGELFF. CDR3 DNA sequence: TGTGCCAGCAGCTTACTACCCCCCGGAACCGGGGAGCTGTTTTTT.

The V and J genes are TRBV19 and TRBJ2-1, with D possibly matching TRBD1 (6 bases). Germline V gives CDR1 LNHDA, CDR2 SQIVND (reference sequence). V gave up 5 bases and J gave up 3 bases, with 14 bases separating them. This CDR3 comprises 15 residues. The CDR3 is CASSLPGTIYNEQFF. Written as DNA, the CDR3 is TGTGCCAGTAGTTTACCCGGGACAATCTACAATGAGCAGTTCTTC.

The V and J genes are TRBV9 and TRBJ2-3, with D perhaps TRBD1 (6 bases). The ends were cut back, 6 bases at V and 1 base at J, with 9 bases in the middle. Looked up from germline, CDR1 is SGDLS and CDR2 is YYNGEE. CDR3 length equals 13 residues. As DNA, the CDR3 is TGTGCCAGCAAGGCAGGGGGCACAGATACGCAGTATTTT. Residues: CASKAGGTDTQYF.

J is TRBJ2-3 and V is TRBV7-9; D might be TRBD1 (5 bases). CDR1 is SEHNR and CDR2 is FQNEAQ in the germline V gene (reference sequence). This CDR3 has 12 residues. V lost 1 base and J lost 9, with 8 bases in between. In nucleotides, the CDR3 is TGTGCCAGCAGCTTAGATTGGGGCACGCAGTATTTT. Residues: CASSLDWGTQYF.

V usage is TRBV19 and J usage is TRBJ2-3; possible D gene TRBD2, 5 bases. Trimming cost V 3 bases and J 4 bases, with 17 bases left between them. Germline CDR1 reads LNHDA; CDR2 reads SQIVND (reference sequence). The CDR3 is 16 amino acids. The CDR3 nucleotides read TGTGCCAGTAGTATGGTGGCTAGCCAGCTTGCAGATACGCAGTATTTT. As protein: CASSMVASQLADTQYF.

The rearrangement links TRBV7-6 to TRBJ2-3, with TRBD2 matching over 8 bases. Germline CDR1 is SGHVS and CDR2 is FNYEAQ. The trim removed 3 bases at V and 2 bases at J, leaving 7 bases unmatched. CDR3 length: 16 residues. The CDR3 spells CASSLISGGPTDTQYF. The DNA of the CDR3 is TGTGCCAGCAGCTTGATAAGCGGGGGTCCCACAGATACGCAGTATTTT.

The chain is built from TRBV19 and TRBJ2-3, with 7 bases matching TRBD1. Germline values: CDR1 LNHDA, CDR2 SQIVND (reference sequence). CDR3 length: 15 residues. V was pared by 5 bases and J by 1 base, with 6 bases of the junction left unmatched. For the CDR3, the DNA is TGTGCCAGTAGTCCCGACAGGGTCCGCACAGATACGCAGTATTTT. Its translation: CASSPDRVRTDTQYF.

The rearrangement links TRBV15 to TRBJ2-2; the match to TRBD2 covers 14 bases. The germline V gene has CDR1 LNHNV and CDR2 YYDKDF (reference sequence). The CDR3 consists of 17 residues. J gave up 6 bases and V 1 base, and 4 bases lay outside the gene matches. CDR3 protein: CATSRVPGLAGAGELFF. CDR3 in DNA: TGTGCCACCAGCAGAGTTCCGGGACTAGCGGGAGCCGGGGAGCTGTTTTTT. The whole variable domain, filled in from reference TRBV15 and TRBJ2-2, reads DAMVIQNPRYQVTQFGKPVTLSCSQTLNHNVMYWYQQKSSQAPKLLFHYYDKDFNNEADTPDNFQSRRPNTSFCFLDIRSPGLGDTAMYLCATSRVPGLAGAGELFFGEGSRLTVL.

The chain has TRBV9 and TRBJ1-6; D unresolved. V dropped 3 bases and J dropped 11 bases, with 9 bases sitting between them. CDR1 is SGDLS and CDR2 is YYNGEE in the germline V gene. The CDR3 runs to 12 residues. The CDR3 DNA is TGTGCCAGCAGCGCGGGTGCAACACCCCTCCACTTT. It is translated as CASSAGATPLHF.

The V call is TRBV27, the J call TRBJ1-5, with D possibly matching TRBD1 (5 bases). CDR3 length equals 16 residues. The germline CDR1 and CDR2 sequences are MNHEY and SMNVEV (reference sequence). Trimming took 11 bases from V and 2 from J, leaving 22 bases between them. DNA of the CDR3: TGTGCCGGGGCCCCCGTAGAAGGGTACGGCAATCAGCCCCAGCATTTT. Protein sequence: CAGAPVEGYGNQPQHF.

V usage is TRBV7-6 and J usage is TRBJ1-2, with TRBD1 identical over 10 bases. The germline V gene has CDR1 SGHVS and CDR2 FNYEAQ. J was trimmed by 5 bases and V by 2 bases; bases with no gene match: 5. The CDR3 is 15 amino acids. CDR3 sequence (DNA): TGTGCCAGCAGCTTATCAGGACAGGGGGGATATGGCTACACCTTC. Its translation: CASSLSGQGGYGYTF.

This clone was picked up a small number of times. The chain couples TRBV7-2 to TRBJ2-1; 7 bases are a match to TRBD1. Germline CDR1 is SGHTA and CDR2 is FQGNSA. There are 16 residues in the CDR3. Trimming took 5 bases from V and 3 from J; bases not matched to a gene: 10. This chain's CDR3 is CASSPSTGTSYNEQFF. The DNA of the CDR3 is TGTGCCAGCAGCCCGTCGACAGGGACCAGCTACAATGAGCAGTTCTTC.

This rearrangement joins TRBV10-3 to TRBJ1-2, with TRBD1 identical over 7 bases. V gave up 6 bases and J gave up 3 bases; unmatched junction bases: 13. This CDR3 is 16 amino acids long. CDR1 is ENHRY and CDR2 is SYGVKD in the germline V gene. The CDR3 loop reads CAISARSGQWDYGYTF. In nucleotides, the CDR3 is TGTGCCATCAGCGCTCGTTCGGGACAGTGGGACTATGGCTACACCTTC.